This TCR beta chain was sequenced for a study of blood T cell repertoires in COVID-19. Regarding this clone: The same CDR3 also results from other DNA sequences found in this sample.

In the source study's methods: Reference gene primer amplification gave estimated nucleated cell counts. The table came from immunoSEQ multiplex PCR; TCRdb's copy has only in-frame clones and leaves some out. The V and J calls and the clone size are those of that table, but D and trimming were determined from the DNA. The sample has about 370,000 clones; around 91% are singletons. The germline V gene encodes CDR1 SEHNR and CDR2 FQNEAQ (reference sequence). The CDR3 sequence is 13 residues long. The V end was cut by 0 bases, the J end by 1 base, with 3 bases between. J is TRBJ1-1 and V is TRBV7-9; D gene ambiguous. The sequenced material came from PBMCs or T cells enriched from blood (not recorded which). The receptor was isolated from a man younger than 30 who had recovered from COVID-19. This CDR3 is CASSLARNTEAFF. The CDR3 coding sequence is TGTGCCAGCAGCTTAGCCCGGAACACTGAAGCTTTCTTT.